This T cell receptor beta chain was sequenced during a study of blood T cell repertoires in COVID-19. Repertoires were generated with immunoSEQ multiplex PCR, while TCRdb's copy carries only in-frame clones and drops some. The sample includes around 94,000 clones, about four fifths of them seen just once. The V gene's germline CDR1 is SGHNT and CDR2 YYREEE (reference sequence). V shed 3 bases and J shed 5 bases, with 20 bases lying between them. The CDR3 contains 16 residues. The sequenced sample was peripheral blood. The rearrangement uses TRBV5-4 and TRBJ2-5; D possibly corresponds to TRBD1 (6 bases). The TCR sequence derives from a human donor in a cohort sampled during active COVID-19. DNA of the CDR3: TGTGCCAGCAGCTCTTCAGGGGCGGTGGTACGGGAGACCCAGTACTTC. This translates into CASSSSGAVVRETQYF.